Listed here are 2 T cell receptor beta chains from one sample, sequenced in a study of regulatory T cells in long-lasting Graves disease. This sample's time point: persistent/refractory GD, antithyroid drugs over 5 years with positive TRAb. RNA extracted from PBMCs served as the sequencing template. HTBI primers from iRepertoire and Arm-PCR of CDR3 regions yielded the TCR beta libraries. TCRdb used MiXCR to reprocess the multiplex PCR reads, holding one entry per CDR3 protein. The top ten hold roughly 6.9% of the sample, which has over 450,000 distinct CDR3 sequences, 20% to 25% seen once. Sequencing was performed on peripheral blood mononuclear cells (PBMCs), taken when the disease was refractory, from a patient treated with antithyroid drugs. These receptors originate from a female donor with Graves disease.

This clonotype was recorded a few times. The chain employs TRBV7-2 and TRBJ2-7; 7 bases are shared with TRBD2. V lost 5 bases to trimming and J lost 2 bases; unmatched junction nucleotides: 9. The CDR3 has 15 amino acids. The germline V gene encodes CDR1 SGHTA and CDR2 FQGNSA. CDR3 sequence reads: CASSPVAGEAYEQYF. CDR3 bases: TGTGCCAGCAGCCCAGTGGCGGGAGAAGCCTACGAGCAGTACTTC.

This clonotype was counted only a few times. The CDR3 coding sequence is TGTGCCATCAGTGAATCCGCGTTCACTGAAGCTTTCTTT. Amino acids: CAISESAFTEAFF. The chain recombines TRBV10-3 with TRBJ1-1; D unclear. Germline CDR1 reads ENHRY; CDR2 reads SYGVKD. This CDR3 has 13 amino acids. V was trimmed by 3 bases and J by 4 bases, leaving 9 bases between them.